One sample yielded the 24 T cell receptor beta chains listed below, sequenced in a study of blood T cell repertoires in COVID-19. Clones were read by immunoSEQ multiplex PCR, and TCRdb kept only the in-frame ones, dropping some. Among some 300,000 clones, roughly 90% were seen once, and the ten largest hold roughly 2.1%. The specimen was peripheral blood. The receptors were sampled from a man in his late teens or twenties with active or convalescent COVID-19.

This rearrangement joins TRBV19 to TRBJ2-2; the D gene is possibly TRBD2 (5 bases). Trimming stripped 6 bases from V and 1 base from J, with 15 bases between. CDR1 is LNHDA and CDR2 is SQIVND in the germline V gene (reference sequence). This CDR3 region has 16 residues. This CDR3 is CASSPRGLGNTGELFF. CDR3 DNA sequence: TGTGCCAGTAGCCCTCGGGGTCTCGGGAACACCGGGGAGCTGTTTTTT.

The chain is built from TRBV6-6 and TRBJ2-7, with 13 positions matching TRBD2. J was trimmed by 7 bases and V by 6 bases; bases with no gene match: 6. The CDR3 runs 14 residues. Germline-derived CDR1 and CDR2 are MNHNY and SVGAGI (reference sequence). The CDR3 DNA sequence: TGTGCCAGCAGCATACTAGCGGGGGGGCCAGAGCAGTACTTC. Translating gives CASSILAGGPEQYF.

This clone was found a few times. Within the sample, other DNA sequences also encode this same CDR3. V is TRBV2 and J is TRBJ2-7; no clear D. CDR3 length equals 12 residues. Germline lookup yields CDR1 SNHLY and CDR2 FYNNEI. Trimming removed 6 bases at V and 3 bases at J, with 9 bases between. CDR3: CASSVGGYEQYF. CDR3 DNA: TGTGCCAGCAGCGTCGGCGGCTACGAGCAGTACTTC.

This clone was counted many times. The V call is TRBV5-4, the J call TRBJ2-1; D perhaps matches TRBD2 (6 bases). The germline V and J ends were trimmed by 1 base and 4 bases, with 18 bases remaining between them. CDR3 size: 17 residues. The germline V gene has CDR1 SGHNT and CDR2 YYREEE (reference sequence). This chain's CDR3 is CASSLLIDYREYNEQFF. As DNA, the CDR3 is TGTGCCAGCAGCTTGCTAATAGACTACCGGGAGTACAATGAGCAGTTCTTC.

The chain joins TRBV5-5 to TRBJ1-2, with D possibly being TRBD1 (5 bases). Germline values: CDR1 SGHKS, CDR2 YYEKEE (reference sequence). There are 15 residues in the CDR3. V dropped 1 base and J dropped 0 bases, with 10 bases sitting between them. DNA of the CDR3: TGTGCCAGCAGCTTGACCTCAGGGTCTAACTATGGCTACACCTTC. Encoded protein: CASSLTSGSNYGYTF.

The CDR3 DNA reads as TGTGCCAGCAGTTTCGCGAATGAAAAACTGTTTTTT. Translating gives CASSFANEKLFF. The chain employs TRBV28 and TRBJ1-4; the D is unclear. The CDR3 totals 12 residues. The germline V and J ends were trimmed by 3 bases and 5 bases, with 4 bases remaining between them. The germline gives CDR1 MDHEN, CDR2 SYDVKM.

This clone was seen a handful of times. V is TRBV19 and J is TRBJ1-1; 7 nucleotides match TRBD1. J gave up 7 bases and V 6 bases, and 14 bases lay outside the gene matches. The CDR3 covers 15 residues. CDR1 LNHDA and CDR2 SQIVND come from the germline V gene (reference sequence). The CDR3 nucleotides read TGTGCCAGTAGCACTCTAATGGACAGGCGTAGTGAAGCTTTCTTT. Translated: CASSTLMDRRSEAFF.

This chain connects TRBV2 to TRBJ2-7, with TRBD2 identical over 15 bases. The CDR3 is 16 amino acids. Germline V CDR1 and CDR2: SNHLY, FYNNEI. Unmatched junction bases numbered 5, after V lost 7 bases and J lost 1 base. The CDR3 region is CASTRTSGGESYEQYF. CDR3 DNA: TGTGCCAGCACCCGGACTAGCGGGGGGGAGTCCTACGAGCAGTACTTC.

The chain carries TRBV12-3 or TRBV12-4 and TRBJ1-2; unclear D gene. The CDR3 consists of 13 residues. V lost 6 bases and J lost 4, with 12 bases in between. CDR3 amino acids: CASRPSTVYGYTF. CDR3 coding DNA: TGTGCCAGCAGGCCCTCTACGGTCTATGGCTACACCTTC.

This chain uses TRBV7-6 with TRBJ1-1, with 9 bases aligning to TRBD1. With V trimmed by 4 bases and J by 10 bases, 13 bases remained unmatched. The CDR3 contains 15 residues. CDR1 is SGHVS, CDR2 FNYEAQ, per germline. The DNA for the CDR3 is TGTGCCAGCAGCTGGGGGACAGGGAAGGGAACCGTAGCTTTCTTT. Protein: CASSWGTGKGTVAFF.

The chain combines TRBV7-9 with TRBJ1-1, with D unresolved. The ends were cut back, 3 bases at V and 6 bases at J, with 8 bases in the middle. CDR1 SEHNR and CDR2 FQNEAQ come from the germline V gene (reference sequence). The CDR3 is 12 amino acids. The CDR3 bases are TGTGCCAGCAGCTTCGGTTCCGCTGAAGCTTTCTTT. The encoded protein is CASSFGSAEAFF.

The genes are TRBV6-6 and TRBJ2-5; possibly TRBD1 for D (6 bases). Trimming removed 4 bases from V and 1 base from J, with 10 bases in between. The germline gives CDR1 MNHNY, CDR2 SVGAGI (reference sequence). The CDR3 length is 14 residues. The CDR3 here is CASSFDRRQETQYF. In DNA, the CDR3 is TGTGCCAGCAGTTTTGACAGGCGCCAAGAGACCCAGTACTTC.

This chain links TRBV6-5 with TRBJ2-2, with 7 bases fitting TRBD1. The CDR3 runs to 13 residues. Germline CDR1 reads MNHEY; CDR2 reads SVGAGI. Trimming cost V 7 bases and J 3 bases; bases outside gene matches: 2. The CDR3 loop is CASKRGHTGELFF. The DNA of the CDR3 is TGTGCCAGCAAGAGGGGGCACACCGGGGAGCTGTTTTTT.

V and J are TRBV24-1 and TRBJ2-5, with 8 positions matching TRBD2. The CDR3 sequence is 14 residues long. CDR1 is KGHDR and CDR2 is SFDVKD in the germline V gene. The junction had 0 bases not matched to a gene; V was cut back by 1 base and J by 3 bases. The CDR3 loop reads CATSDFSGEETQYF. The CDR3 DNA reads TGTGCCACCAGTGATTTTAGCGGGGAAGAGACCCAGTACTTC.

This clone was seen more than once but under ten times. This CDR3 reads CSAGDADGYTF. DNA for the CDR3: TGCAGCGCTGGCGATGCAGATGGCTACACCTTC. This chain connects TRBV29-1 to TRBJ1-2; D gene unclear. V shed 7 bases and J shed 6 bases, with 12 bases lying between them. There are 11 residues in the CDR3. The germline gives CDR1 SQVTM, CDR2 ANQGSEA.

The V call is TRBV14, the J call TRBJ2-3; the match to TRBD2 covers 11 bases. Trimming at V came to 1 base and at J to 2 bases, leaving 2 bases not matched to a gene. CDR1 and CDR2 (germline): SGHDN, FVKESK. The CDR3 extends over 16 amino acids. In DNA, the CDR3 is TGTGCCAGCAGCCAAGGTAGCGGGGGGGCCACAGATACGCAGTATTTT. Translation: CASSQGSGGATDTQYF.

CDR3 DNA sequence: TGTGCCAGCATTCCGAGGGGGAACGAGCAGTACTTC. This translates into CASIPRGNEQYF. The V call is TRBV2, the J call TRBJ2-7; a possible D gene is TRBD1 (6 bases). Germline lookup yields CDR1 SNHLY and CDR2 FYNNEI. The CDR3 length is 12 residues. The ends were cut back, 7 bases at V and 5 bases at J, with 12 bases in the middle. Supplemented by reference TRBV2 and TRBJ2-7, the full variable domain reads EPEVTQTPSHQVTQMGQEVILRCVPISNHLYFYWYRQILGQKVEFLVSFYNNEISEKSEIFDDQFSVERPDGSNFTLKIRSTKLEDSAMYFCASIPRGNEQYFGPGTRLTVT.

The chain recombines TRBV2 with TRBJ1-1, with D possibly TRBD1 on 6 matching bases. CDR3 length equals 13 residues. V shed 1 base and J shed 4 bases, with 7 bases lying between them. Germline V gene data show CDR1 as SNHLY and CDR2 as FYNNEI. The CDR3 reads CASSEEGGTEAFF. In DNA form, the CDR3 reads TGTGCCAGCAGTGAAGAAGGGGGCACTGAAGCTTTCTTT.

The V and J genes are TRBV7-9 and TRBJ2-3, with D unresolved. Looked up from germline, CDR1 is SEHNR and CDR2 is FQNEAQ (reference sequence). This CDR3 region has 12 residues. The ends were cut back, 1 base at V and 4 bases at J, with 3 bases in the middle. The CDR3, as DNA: TGTGCCAGCAGCTTAGGAGCAGATACGCAGTATTTT. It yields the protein CASSLGADTQYF.

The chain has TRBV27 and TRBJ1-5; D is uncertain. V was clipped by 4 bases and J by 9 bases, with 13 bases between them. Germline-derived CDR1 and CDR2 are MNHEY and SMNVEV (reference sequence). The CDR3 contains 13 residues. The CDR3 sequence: CASSSDPRRPQHF. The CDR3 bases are TGTGCCAGCAGTTCTGACCCCAGGCGGCCCCAGCATTTT.

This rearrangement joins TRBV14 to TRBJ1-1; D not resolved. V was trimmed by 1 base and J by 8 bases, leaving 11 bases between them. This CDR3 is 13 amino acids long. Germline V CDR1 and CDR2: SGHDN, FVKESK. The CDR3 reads CASSQGANPEAFF. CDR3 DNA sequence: TGTGCCAGCAGCCAAGGGGCCAACCCCGAAGCTTTCTTT.

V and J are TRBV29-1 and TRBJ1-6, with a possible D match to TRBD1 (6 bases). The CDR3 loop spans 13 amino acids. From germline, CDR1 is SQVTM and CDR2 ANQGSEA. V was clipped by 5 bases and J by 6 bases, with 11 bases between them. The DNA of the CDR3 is TGCAGCGTTCGGCAGGGGCTTAATTCACCCCTCCACTTT. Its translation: CSVRQGLNSPLHF. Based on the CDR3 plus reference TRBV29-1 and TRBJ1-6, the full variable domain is SAVISQKPSRDICQRGTSLTIQCQVDSQVTMMFWYRQQPGQSLTLIATANQGSEATYESGFVIDKFPISRPNLTFSTLTVSNMSPEDSSIYLCSVRQGLNSPLHFGNGTRLTVT.

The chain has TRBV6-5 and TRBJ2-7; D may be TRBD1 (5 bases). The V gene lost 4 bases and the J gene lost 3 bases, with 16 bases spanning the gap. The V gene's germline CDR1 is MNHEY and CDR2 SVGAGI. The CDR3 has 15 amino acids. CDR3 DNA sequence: TGTGCCAGCAGTTTCAGGGATTTTCCTCTCTACGAGCAGTACTTC. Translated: CASSFRDFPLYEQYF.

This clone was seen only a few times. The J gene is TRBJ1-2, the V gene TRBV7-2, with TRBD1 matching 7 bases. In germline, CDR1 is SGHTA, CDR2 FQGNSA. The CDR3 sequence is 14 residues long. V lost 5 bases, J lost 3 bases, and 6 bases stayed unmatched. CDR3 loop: CASSPGTEYYGYTF. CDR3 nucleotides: TGTGCCAGCAGCCCCGGGACAGAATACTATGGCTACACCTTC. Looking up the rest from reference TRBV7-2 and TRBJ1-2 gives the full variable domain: GAGVSQSPSNKVTEKGKDVELRCDPISGHTALYWYRQSLGQGLEFLIYFQGNSAPDKSGLPSDRFSAERTGGSVSTLTIQRTQQEDSAVYLCASSPGTEYYGYTFGSGTRLTVV.